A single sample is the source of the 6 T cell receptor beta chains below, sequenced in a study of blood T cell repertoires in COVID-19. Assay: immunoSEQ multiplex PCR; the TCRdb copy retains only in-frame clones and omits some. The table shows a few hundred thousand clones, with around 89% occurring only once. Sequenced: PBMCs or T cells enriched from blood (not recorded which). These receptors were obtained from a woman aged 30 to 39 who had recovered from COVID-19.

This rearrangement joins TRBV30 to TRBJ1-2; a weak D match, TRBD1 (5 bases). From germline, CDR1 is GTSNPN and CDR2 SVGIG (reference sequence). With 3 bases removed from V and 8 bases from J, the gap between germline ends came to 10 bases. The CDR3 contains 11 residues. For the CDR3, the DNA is TGTGCCTGGAGGGGGCAGGGAGGCTACACCTTC. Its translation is CAWRGQGGYTF. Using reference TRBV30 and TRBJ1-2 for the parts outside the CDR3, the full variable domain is SQTIHQWPATLVQPVGSPLSLECTVEGTSNPNLYWYRQAAGRGLQLLFYSVGIGQISSEVPQNLSASRPQDRQFILSSKKLLLSDSGFYLCAWRGQGGYTFGSGTRLTVV.

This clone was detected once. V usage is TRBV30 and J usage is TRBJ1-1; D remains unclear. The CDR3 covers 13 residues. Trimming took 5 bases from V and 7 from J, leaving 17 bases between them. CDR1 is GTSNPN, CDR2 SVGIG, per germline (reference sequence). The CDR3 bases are TGTGCCTGGGGACTAGGAGGGTTGAATGAAGCTTTCTTT. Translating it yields CAWGLGGLNEAFF.

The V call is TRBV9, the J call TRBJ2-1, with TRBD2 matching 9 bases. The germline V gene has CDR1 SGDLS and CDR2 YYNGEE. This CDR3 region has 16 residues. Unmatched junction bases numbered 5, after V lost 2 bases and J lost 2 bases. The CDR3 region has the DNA TGTGCCAGCAGCGTCAATCGACTAGCGGCCTACAATGAGCAGTTCTTC. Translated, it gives CASSVNRLAAYNEQFF.

DNA of the CDR3: TGCGCCAGCAGCCAAGATAGACAGGGGGAAGAAAAACTGTTTTTT. Protein: CASSQDRQGEEKLFF. J is TRBJ1-4 and V is TRBV4-3, with 9 bases fitting TRBD1. Per the germline V gene, CDR1 is LGHNA and CDR2 is YSLEER. Unmatched junction bases numbered 4, after V lost 0 bases and J lost 8 bases. This CDR3 spans 15 amino acids.

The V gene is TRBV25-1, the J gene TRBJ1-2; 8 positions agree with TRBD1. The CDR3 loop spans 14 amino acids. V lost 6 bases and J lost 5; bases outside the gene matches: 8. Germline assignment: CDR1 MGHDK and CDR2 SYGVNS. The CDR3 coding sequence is TGTGCCAGCAGAGCTAAAACAGGGGGATATGGCTACACCTTC. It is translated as CASRAKTGGYGYTF.

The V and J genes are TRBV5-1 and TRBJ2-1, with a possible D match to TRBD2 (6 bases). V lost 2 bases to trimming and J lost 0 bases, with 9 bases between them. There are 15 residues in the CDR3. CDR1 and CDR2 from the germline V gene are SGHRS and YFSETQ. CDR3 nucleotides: TGCGCCAGCAGCTTTAGCGGAGACTCCTACAATGAGCAGTTCTTC. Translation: CASSFSGDSYNEQFF.